The 10 T cell receptor beta chains reported below all come from one sample, sequenced in a study of blood T cell repertoires in COVID-19 (dated by TCRdb to 2020 to 2021). Receptor libraries were prepared by the immunoSEQ multiplex PCR assay. TCRdb took this table from immuneACCESS and kept in-frame rearrangements with V and J called. Such tables lack part of the clones; where checked against another copy, unresolved V genes explain under half of the gap, and the rest is unexplained. The sample table contains around 50,000 clones; only one count was recorded for about 92% of them. Of the sample, under 20% is held by the ten largest clones. The source material was peripheral blood. All receptors come from a man aged 70 or older with active COVID-19.

This chain connects TRBV24-1 to TRBJ2-1; the D gene is possibly TRBD2 (5 bases). The CDR3 spans 14 residues. From germline, CDR1 is KGHDR and CDR2 SFDVKD. Between the trimmed V and J ends, which lost 4 bases and 5 bases, there was a span of 11 bases. This CDR3 reads CATSDTTGNNEQFF. CDR3 sequence (DNA): TGTGCCACCAGTGACACGACGGGGAACAATGAGCAGTTCTTC.

The chain combines TRBV7-2 with TRBJ2-7, with D possibly being TRBD2 (7 bases). Trimming took off 5 bases at V and 9 bases at J, with 20 bases between the two ends. This CDR3 contains 14 residues. Germline V CDR1 and CDR2: SGHTA, FQGNSA. This chain's CDR3 is CASSQERRGAGQYF. The DNA of the CDR3 is TGTGCCAGCAGCCAAGAGAGACGGGGGGCTGGGCAGTACTTC.

This clone was counted once. V gene TRBV28 combines with J gene TRBJ2-1, with TRBD2 matching 10 bases. With V trimmed by 2 bases and J by 8 bases, 9 bases remained unmatched. CDR3 length: 16 residues. Germline CDR1 and CDR2: MDHEN and SYDVKM. CDR3: CASSLAELAGYHEQFF. The CDR3 nucleotides read TGTGCCAGCAGTTTAGCCGAACTAGCGGGATACCATGAGCAGTTCTTC.

The rearrangement links TRBV6-5 to TRBJ2-7, with TRBD1 matching 9 bases. Trimming took 5 bases from V and 1 from J; bases not matched to a gene: 6. Germline V gene sequence: CDR1 MNHEY, CDR2 SVGAGI. This CDR3 contains 15 residues. CDR3 in DNA: TGTGCCAGCAGTAGACCGGGACAGGGTTCCTACGAGCAGTACTTC. It yields the protein CASSRPGQGSYEQYF.

This clone was recorded only once. The V and J genes are TRBV16 and TRBJ2-3; 7 positions agree with TRBD1. The CDR3 length is 16 residues. V was clipped by 3 bases and J by 1 base; unmatched bases: 7. From germline, CDR1 is KGHSY and CDR2 FQNENV. The CDR3 here is CASSQQTGSGTDTQYF. As DNA, the CDR3 is TGTGCCAGCAGCCAGCAGACAGGGTCCGGCACAGATACGCAGTATTTT.

This chain connects TRBV11-2 to TRBJ2-1, with 16 positions matching TRBD2. Trimming took 4 bases from V and 5 from J; bases not matched to a gene: 5. The germline V gene encodes CDR1 SGHAT and CDR2 FQNNGV. The CDR3 is 17 amino acids. The CDR3: CASSSPGLAGGNNEQFF. The CDR3 DNA follows: TGTGCCAGCAGCTCCCCGGGACTAGCGGGAGGGAACAATGAGCAGTTCTTC.

This clone showed up just a few times. This chain uses TRBV2 with TRBJ2-1, with D possibly matching TRBD2 (5 bases). CDR3 size: 16 residues. Germline assignment: CDR1 SNHLY and CDR2 FYNNEI. V lost 8 bases and J 0 bases, leaving 17 bases between the germline ends. This CDR3 reads CASFLDSSYSYNEQFF. CDR3 nucleotide sequence: TGTGCCAGCTTCCTGGACTCGAGCTACTCCTACAATGAGCAGTTCTTC.

This clone was observed a single time. This chain uses TRBV5-6 with TRBJ2-7, with TRBD1 matching 7 bases. CDR3 length: 14 amino acids. Germline CDR1 reads SGHDT; CDR2 reads YYEEEE. Losses at the gene ends were 7 bases for V and 4 bases for J; bases not matched to a gene: 11. The CDR3, as DNA: TGTGCCAGCCGAGGACTCAGGGGGTCGTACGAGCAGTACTTC. It translates to CASRGLRGSYEQYF. Full variable domain (outside the CDR3, taken from reference TRBV5-6 and TRBJ2-7): DAGVTQSPTHLIKTRGQQVTLRCSPKSGHDTVSWYQQALGQGPQFIFQYYEEEERQRGNFPDRFSGHQFPNYSSELNVNALLLGDSALYLCASRGLRGSYEQYFGPGTRLTVT.

V is TRBV6-2 or TRBV6-3 and J is TRBJ2-6; D may be TRBD1 (5 bases). V lost 2 bases and J 0 bases, leaving 11 bases between the germline ends. This CDR3 is 17 amino acids long. Germline assignment: CDR1 MNHEY and CDR2 SVGEGT. CDR3: CASSYTGISSGANVLTF. The CDR3 DNA reads as TGTGCCAGCAGTTACACAGGAATTAGCTCTGGGGCCAACGTCCTGACTTTC.

This clone occurred once. The chain carries TRBV18 and TRBJ2-1; the D gene is possibly TRBD2 (6 bases). This CDR3 has 13 residues. Trimming left V 4 bases short and J 6 bases short, with 10 bases between. CDR1 and CDR2 (germline): KGHSH, LQKENI. The CDR3 sequence: CASSLLAVNEQFF. CDR3 in DNA: TGTGCCAGCTCACTTTTAGCGGTCAATGAGCAGTTCTTC.